The 19 T cell receptor beta chains below come from one sample, sequenced in a study of blood T cell repertoires in COVID-19. Only in-frame clones appear in the TCRdb table, and some are missing; sequencing was by immunoSEQ multiplex PCR. The table includes around 250,000 clones, over 75% detected once. Material: PBMCs or T cells enriched from blood (not recorded which). The receptors were gathered from a middle-aged woman who had been exposed to COVID-19.

V and J are TRBV11-3 and TRBJ2-5; a weak D match, TRBD1 (6 bases). This CDR3 is 16 amino acids long. CDR1 SGHNT and CDR2 YENEEA come from the germline V gene. V lost 0 bases to trimming and J lost 6 bases, with 17 bases between them. CDR3 coding DNA: TGTGCCAGCAGCTTAGATGGGAGACAGGTCTGGAAGACCCAGTACTTC. Residues: CASSLDGRQVWKTQYF.

Concerning this clone itself: At one boundary the junction diverges from the germline segment, which might be a read error. The CDR3, as DNA: TGTGCCAGCAGCTTGGAAAGACAGATACATTACAATGAGCAGTTCTTC. Translating gives CASSLERQIHYNEQFF. This chain links TRBV5-1 with TRBJ2-1, with a weak D call TRBD1 (5 bases). This CDR3 is built from 16 residues. Per germline, CDR1 SGHRS and CDR2 YFSETQ.

The V and J genes are TRBV5-6 and TRBJ2-7, with TRBD2 matching 15 bases. J was trimmed by 7 bases and V by 3 bases; bases with no gene match: 11. The CDR3 has 17 amino acids. CDR1 and CDR2 from the germline V gene are SGHDT and YYEEEE. The CDR3 region has the DNA TGTGCCAGCAGCTCGACGGGACTAGCGGGAGGCTTAGGGGAGCAGTACGTC. Protein product: CASSSTGLAGGLGEQYV.

The gene calls are TRBV5-1 and TRBJ2-5; the match to TRBD2 covers 11 bases. CDR3 length: 14 residues. Germline CDR1 and CDR2: SGHRS and YFSETQ. Trimming took 4 bases from V and 5 from J; bases not matched to a gene: 4. Here the CDR3 reads CASSATSGAETQYF. The CDR3 DNA reads TGCGCCAGCAGCGCGACTAGCGGGGCGGAGACCCAGTACTTC.

The chain joins TRBV29-1 to TRBJ1-4; D is perhaps TRBD1 (6 bases). This CDR3 contains 13 residues. V was trimmed by 4 bases and J by 8 bases, leaving 14 bases between them. Germline V lookup: CDR1 SQVTM, CDR2 ANQGSEA. The CDR3 here is CSVVGDTREKLFF. CDR3 nucleotide sequence: TGCAGCGTTGTGGGGGACACGAGGGAAAAACTGTTTTTT.

The chain has TRBV11-2 and TRBJ2-2, with a weak D call TRBD2 (7 bases). Germline lookup yields CDR1 SGHAT and CDR2 FQNNGV. Trimming cost V 5 bases and J 6 bases, with 16 bases left between them. The CDR3 loop spans 15 amino acids. This CDR3 reads CASSEGGLYAGELFF. CDR3 in DNA: TGTGCCAGCAGCGAGGGGGGGTTGTACGCCGGGGAGCTGTTTTTT.

This chain links TRBV7-9 with TRBJ1-5; 7 bases are a match to TRBD1. The CDR3 length is 18 residues. The V segment lost 2 bases and the J segment 1 base; nucleotides outside the gene matches: 11. Germline V lookup: CDR1 SEHNR, CDR2 FQNEAQ (reference sequence). This CDR3 is CASSLKGPGQTSNQPQHF. DNA of the CDR3: TGTGCCAGCAGCTTAAAGGGGCCGGGACAGACAAGCAATCAGCCCCAGCATTTT.

This clone occurred a few times. The rearrangement joins TRBV7-3 to TRBJ2-7; 8 positions agree with TRBD2. The germline V gene encodes CDR1 SGHTA and CDR2 FQGTGA. Germline trimming cut 5 bases from V and 6 bases from J; bases unmatched to any gene: 15. There are 16 residues in the CDR3. CDR3 DNA: TGTGCCAGCAGCCAGCACTTGACTAGCGTATTCGGCGAGCAGTACGTC. Protein product: CASSQHLTSVFGEQYV.

The chain recombines TRBV9 with TRBJ2-1; 11 bases fit TRBD1. The V gene end was trimmed by 0 bases and the J gene end by 7 bases; junction bases not matched to a gene: 9. This CDR3 is 17 amino acids long. Per the germline V gene, CDR1 is SGDLS and CDR2 is YYNGEE. CDR3 loop: CASSVVGRTGGQNEQFF. The CDR3 DNA reads TGTGCCAGCAGCGTAGTGGGTCGGACAGGGGGCCAAAATGAGCAGTTCTTC. The complete variable domain, with remaining parts taken from reference TRBV9 and TRBJ2-1, reads DSGVTQTPKHLITATGQRVTLRCSPRSGDLSVYWYQQSLDQGLQFLIQYYNGEERAKGNILERFSAQQFPDLHSELNLSSLELGDSALYFCASSVVGRTGGQNEQFFGPGTRLTVL.

This clone was seen just once. The chain joins TRBV4-1 to TRBJ2-7, with D maybe TRBD2 (6 bases). V lost 6 bases and J 7 bases, leaving 7 bases between the germline ends. This CDR3 has 10 amino acids. Germline assignment: CDR1 MGHRA and CDR2 YSYEKL. The chain's CDR3 is CASSGGEQYV. As DNA, the CDR3 is TGCGCCAGCAGTGGGGGGGAGCAGTACGTC.

This clone was counted once. One junction end disagrees with the germline gene, perhaps due to a read error. The rearrangement joins TRBV5-1 to TRBJ1-6, with TRBD1 matching 9 bases. Germline loops: CDR1 SGHRS, CDR2 YFSETQ. The CDR3 consists of 16 residues. In DNA form, the CDR3 reads TGTGCCAGCAGCTGGATGACAGGGGGGGATAATTCACCCCTCCACTTT. Its translation is CASSWMTGGDNSPLHF.

The chain recombines TRBV11-3 with TRBJ1-1, with no clear D. The CDR3 is 13 amino acids. V gave up 5 bases and J gave up 6 bases, with 13 bases separating them. Germline CDR1 SGHNT, CDR2 YENEEA. The CDR3 loop reads CASSISGFPEAFF. CDR3 nucleotide sequence: TGTGCCAGCAGCATATCGGGGTTTCCTGAAGCTTTCTTT.

A single count supports this clone. V and J are TRBV7-8 and TRBJ2-2; TRBD2 matches 9 bases. The CDR3 is 17 residues long. Per the germline V gene, CDR1 is SGHVS and CDR2 is FQNEAQ. V shed 5 bases and J 2 bases; nucleotides not matched to a gene: 9. Written as DNA, the CDR3 is TGTGCCAGCAGCGAACTCCGGCGGGAGGGTAACACCGGGGAGCTGTTTTTT. Amino acids: CASSELRREGNTGELFF.

Of note for this clone: Mismatch with germline at one junction end may stem from a read error. J is TRBJ2-3 and V is TRBV5-1; 10 bases are shared with TRBD2. This CDR3 contains 14 residues. Looked up from germline, CDR1 is SGHRS and CDR2 is YFSETQ. The CDR3 here is CASSPGTSADTQYF. As DNA, the CDR3 is TGTGCCAGCAGCCCGGGGACTAGCGCAGATACGCAGTATTTT.

This chain links TRBV12-3 or TRBV12-4 with TRBJ1-5; D is unclear. V was trimmed by 3 bases and J by 5 bases, leaving 8 bases between them. The CDR3 runs to 13 residues. This CDR3 reads CASSFRGDQPQHF. The DNA for the CDR3 is TGTGCCAGCAGTTTCCGGGGTGATCAGCCCCAGCATTTT.

The chain employs TRBV7-9 and TRBJ1-1; possible D gene TRBD1, 5 bases. CDR3 length: 14 amino acids. Per germline, CDR1 SEHNR and CDR2 FQNEAQ (reference sequence). V was cut by 0 bases and J by 4 bases, with 9 bases left in between. DNA for the CDR3: TGTGCCAGCAGCTTAGCCTTTAGGGGCACTGAAGCTTTCTTT. Protein product: CASSLAFRGTEAFF. Drawing the rest from reference TRBV7-9 and TRBJ1-1, the complete variable domain is DTGVSQNPRHKITKRGQNVTFRCDPISEHNRLYWYRQTLGQGPEFLTYFQNEAQLEKSRLLSDRFSAERPKGSFSTLEIQRTEQGDSAMYLCASSLAFRGTEAFFGQGTRLTVV.

V usage is TRBV5-1 and J usage is TRBJ2-2, with TRBD2 matching over 9 bases. This CDR3 spans 15 amino acids. The V gene's germline CDR1 is SGHRS and CDR2 YFSETQ. V shed 0 bases, J shed 6 bases, and the junction held 3 bases outside the gene matches. The CDR3 loop is CASSLVLAGSGELFF. The CDR3 coding sequence is TGCGCCAGCAGCTTGGTGCTAGCGGGGTCCGGGGAGCTGTTTTTT. Full variable domain (outside the CDR3, taken from reference TRBV5-1 and TRBJ2-2): KAGVTQTPRYLIKTRGQQVTLSCSPISGHRSVSWYQQTPGQGLQFLFEYFSETQRNKGNFPGRFSGRQFSNSRSEMNVSTLELGDSALYLCASSLVLAGSGELFFGEGSRLTVL.

V and J are TRBV19 and TRBJ2-1; D possibly corresponds to TRBD2 (5 bases). Trimming stripped 0 bases from V and 9 bases from J, with 12 bases between. The CDR3 has 14 residues. Germline-derived CDR1 and CDR2 are LNHDA and SQIVND (reference sequence). CDR3 coding DNA: TGTGCCAGTAGTATAGATCCCGGGAATGGTGAGCAGTTCTTC. Protein product: CASSIDPGNGEQFF. Variable domain in full (rest from reference TRBV19 and TRBJ2-1): DGGITQSPKYLFRKEGQNVTLSCEQNLNHDAMYWYRQDPGQGLRLIYYSQIVNDFQKGDIAEGYSVSREKKESFPLTVTSAQKNPTAFYLCASSIDPGNGEQFFGPGTRLTVL.

The chain joins TRBV7-9 to TRBJ2-7, with a tentative D call TRBD1 (6 bases). Trimming cost V 5 bases and J 5 bases, with 16 bases left between them. CDR1 and CDR2 (germline): SEHNR, FQNEAQ (reference sequence). This CDR3 contains 14 residues. The CDR3 coding sequence is TGTGCCAGCAGCGAAAAAAGCAGGGGTCACGAGCAGTACTTC. The encoded protein is CASSEKSRGHEQYF. Full variable domain (rest looked up from reference TRBV7-9 and TRBJ2-7): DTGVSQNPRHKITKRGQNVTFRCDPISEHNRLYWYRQTLGQGPEFLTYFQNEAQLEKSRLLSDRFSAERPKGSFSTLEIQRTEQGDSAMYLCASSEKSRGHEQYFGPGTRLTVT.